This TCR beta chain was obtained from a study of human T cells and chemical hapten exposure. The time point here: patch test 1, 2 weeks after DPC sensitization. Treatment defined: therapeutic diphenylcyclopropenone sensitization with weekly scalp DPC. Using its own MiXCR run on the RACE reads, TCRdb lists one record per CDR3 protein. Altogether approximately 340,000 distinct CDR3 sequences are present, approximately 6.9% being singletons, with the ten largest covering approximately 8%. CDR3 length: 18 amino acids. CDR1 is MNHEY, CDR2 SMNVEV, per germline (reference sequence). Trimming at V came to 2 bases and at J to 4 bases, leaving 9 bases not matched to a gene. This clonotype was seen ten or more times.

Here the sequenced sample was whole blood, taken in connection with sensitization to the hapten diphenylcyclopropenone (DPC). The source is a woman under 30 with alopecia areata. Some clones in this sample may be carry-over from other donors' samples. This sequence joins TRBV27 and TRBJ2-3, with 13 bases that match TRBD2. The CDR3 bases are TGTGCCAGCAGTTTAAAGGTCGCCGGACTAGCGGGGGCAGATACGCAGTATTTT. Translated: CASSLKVAGLAGADTQYF.